This TCR beta chain was obtained from a study of T cell repertoires in cytomegalovirus infection. This clonotype was seen only a few times. No antigen is known for it. Trimming stripped 0 bases from V and 0 bases from J, with 13 bases between. Germline V gene lookup returns CDR1 LGHNA and CDR2 YSLEER. The CDR3 spans 17 residues. From the reads, TCRdb called clonotypes with MiXCR, one entry per CDR3 protein. The table lists fewer than 1,000,000 distinct CDR3 sequences, around 31% of them singletons. J is TRBJ2-3 and V is TRBV4-3; D is possibly TRBD1 (5 bases). The origin of this receptor is a human donor in good health (CMV status not recorded). Some clones in this sample may be carry-over from other donors' samples. The sample was cultured CD8+ T cells from PBMCs, taken from culture after CMV antigen stimulation. The CDR3 protein is CASSQDGAVSSTDTQYF. The DNA for the CDR3 is TGCGCCAGCAGCCAAGATGGGGCAGTTTCTAGCACAGATACGCAGTATTTT.